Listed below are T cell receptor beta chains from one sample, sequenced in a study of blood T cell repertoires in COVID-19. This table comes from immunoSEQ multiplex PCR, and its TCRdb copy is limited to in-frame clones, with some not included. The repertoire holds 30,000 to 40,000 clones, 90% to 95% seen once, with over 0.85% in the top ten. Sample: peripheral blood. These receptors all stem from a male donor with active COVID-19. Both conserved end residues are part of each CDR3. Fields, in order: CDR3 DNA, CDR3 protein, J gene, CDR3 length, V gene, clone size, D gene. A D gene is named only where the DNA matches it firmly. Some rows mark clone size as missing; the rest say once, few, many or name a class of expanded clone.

CDR3 DNA: TGTGCCAGCAGACAAGGACTAACGTTGAGTGAAAAACTGTTTTTT
CDR3 protein: CASRQGLTLSEKLFF
J gene: TRBJ1-4
CDR3 length: 15
V gene: TRBV7-2
clone size: -
D gene: -

CDR3 DNA: TGCGCCAGCAGTTCCTCAGCGGGGGGCGAGCAGTACTTC
CDR3 protein: CASSSSAGGEQYF
J gene: TRBJ2-7
CDR3 length: 13
V gene: TRBV10-1
clone size: -
D gene: TRBD2

CDR3 DNA: TGTGCCAGCAGTAGGGGGACAGATACGCAGTATTTT
CDR3 protein: CASSRGTDTQYF
J gene: TRBJ2-3
CDR3 length: 12
V gene: TRBV6-5
clone size: -
D gene: -

CDR3 DNA: TGTGCCAGCAGCCAACAAATACTAGCGGGGGGGAAAGAGACCCAGTACTTC
CDR3 protein: CASSQQILAGGKETQYF
J gene: TRBJ2-5
CDR3 length: 17
V gene: TRBV5-4
clone size: -
D gene: TRBD2

CDR3 DNA: TGCGCCAGCAGCCCGGGACAGAGGAACACTGAAGCTTTCTTT
CDR3 protein: CASSPGQRNTEAFF
J gene: TRBJ1-1
CDR3 length: 14
V gene: TRBV10-2
clone size: -
D gene: TRBD1

CDR3 DNA: TGTGCCAGCAGTTTTAAGAGGAACACTGAAGCTTTCTTT
CDR3 protein: CASSFKRNTEAFF
J gene: TRBJ1-1
CDR3 length: 13
V gene: TRBV27
clone size: -
D gene: -

CDR3 DNA: TGTGCCAGCAGTCCCCTGACTCAGGGCTCCTACAATGAGCAGTTCTTC
CDR3 protein: CASSPLTQGSYNEQFF
J gene: TRBJ2-1
CDR3 length: 16
V gene: TRBV27
clone size: -
D gene: -

CDR3 DNA: TGTGCCAGCAGCCTTTTAAGGCGGACAGGTGAAGCTTTCTTT
CDR3 protein: CASSLLRRTGEAFF
J gene: TRBJ1-1
CDR3 length: 14
V gene: TRBV21-1
clone size: once
D gene: -

CDR3 DNA: TGCGCCAGCAGCTTTGGATGGGGACAGGGGTACGAAAAACTGTTTTTT
CDR3 protein: CASSFGWGQGYEKLFF
J gene: TRBJ1-4
CDR3 length: 16
V gene: TRBV5-1
clone size: -
D gene: TRBD1

CDR3 DNA: TGTGCCAGCAGATCGTCAGGGGCGCGAAATCAGCCCCAGCATTTT
CDR3 protein: CASRSSGARNQPQHF
J gene: TRBJ1-5
CDR3 length: 15
V gene: TRBV6-5
clone size: -
D gene: -

CDR3 DNA: TGTGCCAGCAGGCGGGGGGGGGACCACACCTTC
CDR3 protein: CASRRGGDHTF
J gene: TRBJ1-2
CDR3 length: 11
V gene: TRBV3-1/TRBV3-2
clone size: -
D gene: -

CDR3 DNA: TGTGCCAGCAGCGAACAGCGGGGCCCCTACGAGCAGTACTTC
CDR3 protein: CASSEQRGPYEQYF
J gene: TRBJ2-7
CDR3 length: 14
V gene: TRBV7-2
clone size: -
D gene: TRBD2

CDR3 DNA: TGCGCCAGCAGCCACAGGTCCCTGAGGAACACCGGGGAGCTGTTTTTT
CDR3 protein: CASSHRSLRNTGELFF
J gene: TRBJ2-2
CDR3 length: 16
V gene: TRBV4-1
clone size: -
D gene: -

CDR3 DNA: TGCGCCAGCAGCTTGGTGGCAGGGGATGGGGAGCAGTACTTC
CDR3 protein: CASSLVAGDGEQYF
J gene: TRBJ2-7
CDR3 length: 14
V gene: TRBV5-1
clone size: -
D gene: -

CDR3 DNA: TGTGCCAGCAAGCGACAGGGTAATACTGAAGCTTTCTTT
CDR3 protein: CASKRQGNTEAFF
J gene: TRBJ1-1
CDR3 length: 13
V gene: TRBV6-5
clone size: -
D gene: TRBD1

CDR3 DNA: TGTGCCAGCAGCTTAGCGGCTAGCGGGGGGCCTGAGCAGTTCTTC
CDR3 protein: CASSLAASGGPEQFF
J gene: TRBJ2-1
CDR3 length: 15
V gene: TRBV7-9
clone size: -
D gene: TRBD2

CDR3 DNA: TGTGCCAGCAGCCGGGGACTCAGCTCCTACAATGAGCAGTTCTTC
CDR3 protein: CASSRGLSSYNEQFF
J gene: TRBJ2-1
CDR3 length: 15
V gene: TRBV7-6
clone size: -
D gene: -

CDR3 DNA: TGTGCCAGCAGCTCTCCGACTAGCGGGAAGGACAATGAGCAGTTCTTC
CDR3 protein: CASSSPTSGKDNEQFF
J gene: TRBJ2-1
CDR3 length: 16
V gene: TRBV7-9
clone size: once
D gene: TRBD2

CDR3 DNA: TGTGCCAGCAGCGTAGAACCGGTCACTGAAGCTTTCTTT
CDR3 protein: CASSVEPVTEAFF
J gene: TRBJ1-1
CDR3 length: 13
V gene: TRBV9
clone size: once
D gene: -

CDR3 DNA: TGTGCCAGCAGGTTCGAAGCGGGGCCCCAAGAGACCCAGTACTTC
CDR3 protein: CASRFEAGPQETQYF
J gene: TRBJ2-5
CDR3 length: 15
V gene: TRBV7-9
clone size: -
D gene: TRBD2

CDR3 DNA: TGCGCCAGCAGCTTGGACTCCATCTACGAGCAGTACTTC
CDR3 protein: CASSLDSIYEQYF
J gene: TRBJ2-7
CDR3 length: 13
V gene: TRBV5-1
clone size: -
D gene: -

CDR3 DNA: TGCGCCAGCAGCGGGGATGGACAATCAGAGACCCAGTACTTC
CDR3 protein: CASSGDGQSETQYF
J gene: TRBJ2-5
CDR3 length: 14
V gene: TRBV5-1
clone size: -
D gene: -

CDR3 DNA: TGTGCCAGCAGCGTCGCGGGGTATAATTCACCCCTCCACTTT
CDR3 protein: CASSVAGYNSPLHF
J gene: TRBJ1-6
CDR3 length: 14
V gene: TRBV5-4
clone size: few
D gene: -

CDR3 DNA: TGCGCCAGCAGCTTGGCCTGGGGGCCCGGGACCCAGTACTTC
CDR3 protein: CASSLAWGPGTQYF
J gene: TRBJ2-5
CDR3 length: 14
V gene: TRBV5-1
clone size: -
D gene: -

CDR3 DNA: TGTGCCAGCAGCGCCCCCGGACAGGGGTACGAGCAGTACTTC
CDR3 protein: CASSAPGQGYEQYF
J gene: TRBJ2-7
CDR3 length: 14
V gene: TRBV6-2/TRBV6-3
clone size: -
D gene: TRBD1

CDR3 DNA: TGTGCCAGCAGCTTGCTACGTCCAAGATCCGATACGCAGTATTTT
CDR3 protein: CASSLLRPRSDTQYF
J gene: TRBJ2-3
CDR3 length: 15
V gene: TRBV5-5
clone size: -
D gene: -

CDR3 DNA: TGCGCCAGCAGCTTGCCAGGGACAGGGAGTGGATATGGCTACACCTTC
CDR3 protein: CASSLPGTGSGYGYTF
J gene: TRBJ1-2
CDR3 length: 16
V gene: TRBV5-1
clone size: -
D gene: TRBD1

CDR3 DNA: TGTGCCAGCAGCTTTGGTAAGGGGGCCGGCAATCAGCCCCAGCATTTT
CDR3 protein: CASSFGKGAGNQPQHF
J gene: TRBJ1-5
CDR3 length: 16
V gene: TRBV7-2
clone size: -
D gene: TRBD1

CDR3 DNA: TGTGCCAGCAGCGTAGAAGGGGGCTGGAATTCACCCCTCCACTTT
CDR3 protein: CASSVEGGWNSPLHF
J gene: TRBJ1-6
CDR3 length: 15
V gene: TRBV9
clone size: -
D gene: TRBD1

CDR3 DNA: TGCGCCAGCAGCTTGATGGTAGCGGGGGCTAGCACAGATACGCAGTATTTT
CDR3 protein: CASSLMVAGASTDTQYF
J gene: TRBJ2-3
CDR3 length: 17
V gene: TRBV5-1
clone size: -
D gene: TRBD2

CDR3 DNA: TGTGCCACCAGCAGGGACAGCTCCTATAATTCACCCCTCCACTTT
CDR3 protein: CATSRDSSYNSPLHF
J gene: TRBJ1-6
CDR3 length: 15
V gene: TRBV15
clone size: -
D gene: -

CDR3 DNA: TGTGCCAGCAGCGCCCCCAGAATTAACGATGAAAAACTGTTTTTT
CDR3 protein: CASSAPRINDEKLFF
J gene: TRBJ1-4
CDR3 length: 15
V gene: TRBV5-8
clone size: -
D gene: -

CDR3 DNA: TGTGCCAGCAGCCGAATCGCACAGGGAGAGGTCCCAGATACGCAGTATTTT
CDR3 protein: CASSRIAQGEVPDTQYF
J gene: TRBJ2-3
CDR3 length: 17
V gene: TRBV5-6
clone size: once
D gene: -

CDR3 DNA: TGCGCCAGCAGTTCCCAGGGACAGGGTGTCTCTGGAAACACCATATATTTT
CDR3 protein: CASSSQGQGVSGNTIYF
J gene: TRBJ1-3
CDR3 length: 17
V gene: TRBV5-1
clone size: -
D gene: TRBD1

CDR3 DNA: TGTGCCAGCAGCTCCGGGACAGGACATTTTGAAGCTTTCTTT
CDR3 protein: CASSSGTGHFEAFF
J gene: TRBJ1-1
CDR3 length: 14
V gene: TRBV13
clone size: -
D gene: TRBD1

CDR3 DNA: TGTGCCAGCAGCTTTAGCGGGGGGTTATACAATGAGCAGTTCTTC
CDR3 protein: CASSFSGGLYNEQFF
J gene: TRBJ2-1
CDR3 length: 15
V gene: TRBV5-4
clone size: -
D gene: TRBD2

CDR3 DNA: TGTGCCAGCTCGTCGGGACTAGCGGGCACCGGGGAGCTGTTTTTT
CDR3 protein: CASSSGLAGTGELFF
J gene: TRBJ2-2
CDR3 length: 15
V gene: TRBV18
clone size: -
D gene: TRBD2

CDR3 DNA: TGTGCCAGCAGTTTATCGTACCCTAGCGGGGCCAGCACAGATACGCAGTATTTT
CDR3 protein: CASSLSYPSGASTDTQYF
J gene: TRBJ2-3
CDR3 length: 18
V gene: TRBV27
clone size: -
D gene: TRBD2

CDR3 DNA: TGTGCCAGCAGCTTATCCATCGTCGGTGAGCAGTTCTTC
CDR3 protein: CASSLSIVGEQFF
J gene: TRBJ2-1
CDR3 length: 13
V gene: TRBV7-3
clone size: -
D gene: -

CDR3 DNA: TGCGCCAGCAGCTACCGGACAGGTCCGAACACTGAAGCTTTCTTT
CDR3 protein: CASSYRTGPNTEAFF
J gene: TRBJ1-1
CDR3 length: 15
V gene: TRBV5-1
clone size: -
D gene: TRBD1

CDR3 DNA: TGTGCCAGCAGTGATAGGCGGGCTAGCACAGATACGCAGTATTTT
CDR3 protein: CASSDRRASTDTQYF
J gene: TRBJ2-3
CDR3 length: 15
V gene: TRBV6-4
clone size: -
D gene: -

CDR3 DNA: TGTGCCAGTAGCCACTCATACAGGGGACTCAATCAGCCCCAGCATTTT
CDR3 protein: CASSHSYRGLNQPQHF
J gene: TRBJ1-5
CDR3 length: 16
V gene: TRBV19
clone size: -
D gene: TRBD1

CDR3 DNA: TGTGCCTGGAGTCGAGAGGTGAACACTGAAGCTTTCTTT
CDR3 protein: CAWSREVNTEAFF
J gene: TRBJ1-1
CDR3 length: 13
V gene: TRBV30
clone size: -
D gene: -

CDR3 DNA: TGTGCCAGCAGCCGAAACCGCCTAGAACGTTCCTACGAGCAGTACTTC
CDR3 protein: CASSRNRLERSYEQYF
J gene: TRBJ2-7
CDR3 length: 16
V gene: TRBV7-6
clone size: -
D gene: -

CDR3 DNA: TGTGCCAGCAGCTGCCAACTCAATCAGCCCCAGCATTTT
CDR3 protein: CASSCQLNQPQHF
J gene: TRBJ1-5
CDR3 length: 13
V gene: TRBV3-1/TRBV3-2
clone size: -
D gene: -

CDR3 DNA: TGTGCCAGCGGACAACTCAGGGATAGGTCCTATAATTCACCCCTCCACTTT
CDR3 protein: CASGQLRDRSYNSPLHF
J gene: TRBJ1-6
CDR3 length: 17
V gene: TRBV27
clone size: -
D gene: -

CDR3 DNA: TGTGCCAGCAGTTTAAGGGGGCTCGGTACCGGGGAGCTGTTTTTT
CDR3 protein: CASSLRGLGTGELFF
J gene: TRBJ2-2
CDR3 length: 15
V gene: TRBV27
clone size: -
D gene: TRBD1

CDR3 DNA: TGTGCCAGCATCTTATCAGGGAACACTGAAGCTTTCTTT
CDR3 protein: CASILSGNTEAFF
J gene: TRBJ1-1
CDR3 length: 13
V gene: TRBV6-5
clone size: -
D gene: -